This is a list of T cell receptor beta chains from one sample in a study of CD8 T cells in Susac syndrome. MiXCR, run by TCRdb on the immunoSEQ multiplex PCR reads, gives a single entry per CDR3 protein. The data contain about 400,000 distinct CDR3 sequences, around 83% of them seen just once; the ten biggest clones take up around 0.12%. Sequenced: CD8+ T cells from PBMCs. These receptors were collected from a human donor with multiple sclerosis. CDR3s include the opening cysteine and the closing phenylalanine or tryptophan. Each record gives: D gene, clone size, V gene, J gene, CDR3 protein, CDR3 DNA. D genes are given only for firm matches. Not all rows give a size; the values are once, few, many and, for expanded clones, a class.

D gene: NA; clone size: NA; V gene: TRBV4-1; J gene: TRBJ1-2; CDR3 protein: CASSQEGGSSSYGYTF; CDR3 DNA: TGCGCCAGCAGCCAAGAAGGCGGCAGCTCATCCTATGGCTACACCTTC
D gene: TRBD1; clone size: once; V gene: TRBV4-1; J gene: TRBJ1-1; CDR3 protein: CASSPVGTGMGPEAFF; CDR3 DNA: TGCGCCAGCAGCCCAGTGGGGACAGGTATGGGACCTGAAGCTTTCTTT
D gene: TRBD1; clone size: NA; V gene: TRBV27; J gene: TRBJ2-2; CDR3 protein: CASSPVGQQNTGELFF; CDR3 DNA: TGTGCCAGCAGTCCCGTGGGACAGCAGAACACCGGGGAGCTGTTTTTT
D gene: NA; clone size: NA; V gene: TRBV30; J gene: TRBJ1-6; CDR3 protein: CAWSVPRGVGSPLHF; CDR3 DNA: TGTGCCTGGAGTGTACCTAGAGGGGTAGGATCACCCCTCCACTTT
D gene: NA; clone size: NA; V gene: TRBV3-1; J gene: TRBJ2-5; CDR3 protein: CASEPKLEGTQYF; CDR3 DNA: TGTGCCAGCGAACCGAAGCTTGAGGGGACCCAGTACTTC
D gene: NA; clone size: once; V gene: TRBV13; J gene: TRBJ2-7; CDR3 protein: CASSFSTGRESYEQYF; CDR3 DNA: TGTGCCAGCAGCTTCTCCACTGGCCGGGAATCCTACGAGCAGTACTTC
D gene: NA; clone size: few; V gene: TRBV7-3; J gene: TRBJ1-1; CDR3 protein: CASSLDPGGTEAFF; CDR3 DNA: TGTGCCAGCAGCTTGGACCCGGGGGGCACTGAAGCTTTCTTT
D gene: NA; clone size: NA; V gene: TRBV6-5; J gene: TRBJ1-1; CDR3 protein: CASSYGRPGWSSTEAFF; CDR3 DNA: TGTGCCAGCAGTTACGGGCGCCCAGGGTGGTCGAGCACTGAAGCTTTCTTT
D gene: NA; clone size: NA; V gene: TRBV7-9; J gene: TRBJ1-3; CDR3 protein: CASSPHAPTVSGNTIYF; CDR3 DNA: TGTGCCAGCAGCCCACATGCCCCGACAGTCTCTGGAAACACCATATATTTT
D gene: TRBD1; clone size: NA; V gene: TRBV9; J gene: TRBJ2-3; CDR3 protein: CASSFGQGGDTQYF; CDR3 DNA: TGTGCCAGCAGCTTCGGACAGGGTGGGGATACGCAGTATTTT
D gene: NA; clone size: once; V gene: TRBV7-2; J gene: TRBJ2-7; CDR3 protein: CASSLMHTGTYEQYF; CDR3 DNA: TGTGCCAGCAGCCTAATGCATACAGGGACCTACGAGCAGTACTTC
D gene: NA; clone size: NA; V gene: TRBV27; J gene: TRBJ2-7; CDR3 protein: CASSSLDSFYEQYF; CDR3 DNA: TGTGCCAGCAGTTCCCTTGACAGCTTTTACGAGCAGTACTTC
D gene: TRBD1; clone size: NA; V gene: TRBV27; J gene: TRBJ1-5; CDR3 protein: CASSTTGGVQPQHF; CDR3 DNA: TGTGCCAGCAGTACGACAGGGGGGGTTCAGCCCCAGCATTTT
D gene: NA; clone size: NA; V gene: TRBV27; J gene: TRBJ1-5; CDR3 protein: CASSTGTLWPQHF; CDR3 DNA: TGTGCCAGCAGTACCGGGACCCTGTGGCCCCAGCATTTT
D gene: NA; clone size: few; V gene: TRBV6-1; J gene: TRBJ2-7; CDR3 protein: CASSEARGSYEQYF; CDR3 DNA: TGTGCCAGCAGTGAAGCGAGGGGATCCTACGAGCAGTACTTC
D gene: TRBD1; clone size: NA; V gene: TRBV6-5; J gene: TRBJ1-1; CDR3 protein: CASSWTGVTEAFF; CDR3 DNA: TGTGCCAGCAGCTGGACAGGGGTCACTGAAGCTTTCTTT
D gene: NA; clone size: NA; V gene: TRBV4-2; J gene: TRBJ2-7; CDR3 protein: CASMLSAARNSYEQYF; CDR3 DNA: TGTGCCAGCATGCTCAGCGCCGCGAGGAACTCCTACGAGCAGTACTTC
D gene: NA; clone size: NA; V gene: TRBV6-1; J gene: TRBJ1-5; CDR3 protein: CARPQTRPPGPHSNQPQHF; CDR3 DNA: TGTGCCAGACCCCAAACTCGACCCCCGGGGCCACATAGCAATCAGCCCCAGCATTTT
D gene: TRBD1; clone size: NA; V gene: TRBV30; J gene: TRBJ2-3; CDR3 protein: CAWDRDYSTDTQYF; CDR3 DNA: TGTGCCTGGGACAGGGATTATAGCACAGATACGCAGTATTTT
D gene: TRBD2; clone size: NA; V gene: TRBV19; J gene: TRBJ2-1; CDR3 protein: CASSATSVSYNEQFF; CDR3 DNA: TGTGCCAGTAGTGCAACTAGCGTTTCCTACAATGAGCAGTTCTTC
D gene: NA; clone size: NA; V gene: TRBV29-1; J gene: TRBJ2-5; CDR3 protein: CSVDSTRGWGETQYF; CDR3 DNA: TGCAGCGTTGATTCGACGAGGGGTTGGGGCGAGACCCAGTACTTC
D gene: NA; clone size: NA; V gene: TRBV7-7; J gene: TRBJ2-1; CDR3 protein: CASSLRIAPYNEQFF; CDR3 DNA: TGTGCTAGCAGCTTAAGAATTGCGCCCTACAATGAGCAGTTCTTC
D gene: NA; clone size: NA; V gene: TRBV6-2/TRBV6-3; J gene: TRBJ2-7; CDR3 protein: CAIGAYEQYF; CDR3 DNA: TGTGCCATCGGAGCCTACGAGCAGTACTTC
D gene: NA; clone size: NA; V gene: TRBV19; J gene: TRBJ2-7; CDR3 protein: CASSITGDSSYEQYF; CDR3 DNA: TGTGCCAGTAGTATAACGGGGGACAGTTCCTACGAGCAGTACTTC
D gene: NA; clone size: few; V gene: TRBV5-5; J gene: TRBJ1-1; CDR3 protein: CASSLGPGDTEAFF; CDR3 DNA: TGTGCCAGCAGCTTGGGTCCTGGGGACACTGAAGCTTTCTTT
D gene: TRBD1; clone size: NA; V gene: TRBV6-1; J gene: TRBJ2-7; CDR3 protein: CASFGTARYEQYF; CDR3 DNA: TGTGCCAGTTTCGGGACAGCTCGATACGAGCAGTACTTC
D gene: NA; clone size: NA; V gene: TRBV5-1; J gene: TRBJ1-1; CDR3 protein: CASSWGLWSVNTEAFF; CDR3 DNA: TGCGCCAGCAGCTGGGGTCTCTGGAGTGTGAACACTGAAGCTTTCTTT
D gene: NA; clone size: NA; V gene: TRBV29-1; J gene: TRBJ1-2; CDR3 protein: CSVEDRETRLTNYGYTF; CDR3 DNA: TGCAGCGTTGAAGATCGGGAAACGCGACTAACTAACTATGGCTACACCTTC
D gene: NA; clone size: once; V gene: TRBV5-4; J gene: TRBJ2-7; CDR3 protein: CASFLGPVSYEQYF; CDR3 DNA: TGTGCCAGCTTTCTGGGACCGGTCTCCTACGAGCAGTACTTC
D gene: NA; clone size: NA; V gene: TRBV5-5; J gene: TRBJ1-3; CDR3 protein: CASSLPQVEGGMWNTIYF; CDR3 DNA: TGTGCCAGCAGCCTGCCCCAGGTCGAGGGGGGTATGTGGAACACCATATATTTT
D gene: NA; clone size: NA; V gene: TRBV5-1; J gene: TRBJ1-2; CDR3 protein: CASRPRGPNYGYTF; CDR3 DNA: TGCGCCAGCAGACCGCGGGGGCCTAACTATGGCTACACCTTC
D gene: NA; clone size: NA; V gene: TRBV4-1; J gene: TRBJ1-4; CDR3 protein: CASSQIALDSYGEKLFF; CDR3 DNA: TGCGCCAGCAGCCAAATAGCTCTGGACTCCTACGGAGAAAAACTGTTTTTT
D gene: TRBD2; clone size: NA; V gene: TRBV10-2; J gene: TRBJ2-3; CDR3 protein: CASRPGLADTDTQYF; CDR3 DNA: TGCGCCAGCAGACCGGGACTAGCGGACACAGATACGCAGTATTTT
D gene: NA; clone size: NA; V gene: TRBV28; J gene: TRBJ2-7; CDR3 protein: CASSFVSEQYF; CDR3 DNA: TGTGCCAGCAGTTTTGTCTCCGAGCAGTACTTC
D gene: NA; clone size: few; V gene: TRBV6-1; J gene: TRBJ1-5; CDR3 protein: CASSTFTGNQPQHF; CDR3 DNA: TGTGCCAGCAGTACGTTTACGGGCAATCAGCCCCAGCATTTT
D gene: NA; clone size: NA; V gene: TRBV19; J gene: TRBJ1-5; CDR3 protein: CASSIGAVYSNQPQHF; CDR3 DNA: TGTGCCAGTAGTATTGGGGCAGTCTATAGCAATCAGCCCCAGCATTTT
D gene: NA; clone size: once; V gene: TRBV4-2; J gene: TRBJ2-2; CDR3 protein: CASSRGPSMNTGELFF; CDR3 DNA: TGTGCCAGCAGCCGGGGGCCCTCGATGAACACCGGGGAGCTGTTTTTT
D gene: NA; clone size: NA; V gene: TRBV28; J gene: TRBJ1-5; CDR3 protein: CASSLFGNQPQHF; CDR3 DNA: TGTGCCAGCAGTTTATTTGGAAATCAGCCCCAGCATTTT
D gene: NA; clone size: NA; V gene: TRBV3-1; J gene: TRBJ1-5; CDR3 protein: CASSQGVGLVQPQHF; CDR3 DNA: TGTGCCAGCAGCCAAGGGGTAGGGTTGGTTCAGCCCCAGCATTTT
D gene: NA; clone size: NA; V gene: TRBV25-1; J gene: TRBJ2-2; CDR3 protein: CASSEYFQGGGELFF; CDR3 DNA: TGTGCCAGCAGTGAATATTTTCAGGGAGGCGGGGAGCTGTTTTTT
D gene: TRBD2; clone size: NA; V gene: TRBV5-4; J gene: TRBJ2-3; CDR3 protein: CASSANPGLGTDTQYF; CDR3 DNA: TGTGCCAGCAGCGCCAACCCGGGACTAGGAACAGATACGCAGTATTTT
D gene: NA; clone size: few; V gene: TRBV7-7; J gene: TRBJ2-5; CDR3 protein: CASTSGGETQYF; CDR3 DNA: TGTGCCAGCACCTCAGGGGGGGAGACCCAGTACTTC
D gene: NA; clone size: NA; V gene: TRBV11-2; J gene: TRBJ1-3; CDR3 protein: CASSLWRVRARGSGNTIYF; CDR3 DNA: TGTGCCAGCAGCTTATGGAGGGTTCGGGCCCGTGGGTCTGGAAACACCATATATTTT
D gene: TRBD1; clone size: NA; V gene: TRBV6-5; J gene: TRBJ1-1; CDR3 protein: CASSLDRAEWTEAFF; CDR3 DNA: TGTGCCAGCAGTTTGGACAGGGCGGAGTGGACTGAAGCTTTCTTT
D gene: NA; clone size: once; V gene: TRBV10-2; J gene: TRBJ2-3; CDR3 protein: CASSGFRDTDTQYF; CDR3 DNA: TGCGCCAGCAGTGGTTTCAGGGACACAGATACGCAGTATTTT
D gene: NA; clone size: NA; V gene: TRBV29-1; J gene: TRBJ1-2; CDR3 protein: CSVDNGQLPEGYTF; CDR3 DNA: TGCAGCGTTGATAACGGACAGCTACCGGAGGGCTACACCTTC
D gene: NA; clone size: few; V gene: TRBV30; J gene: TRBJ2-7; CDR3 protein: CAWSLGEGYEQYF; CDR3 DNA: TGTGCCTGGAGTTTAGGGGAAGGTTACGAGCAGTACTTC
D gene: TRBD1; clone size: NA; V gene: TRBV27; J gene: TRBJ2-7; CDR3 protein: CASSFSGQGFYEQYF; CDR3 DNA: TGTGCCAGCAGTTTTTCGGGACAGGGTTTCTACGAGCAGTACTTC
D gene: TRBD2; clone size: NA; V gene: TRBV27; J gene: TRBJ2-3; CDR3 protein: CASSSGLAGFSDTQYF; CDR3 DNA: TGTGCCAGCAGTTCCGGACTAGCGGGTTTCTCAGATACGCAGTATTTT
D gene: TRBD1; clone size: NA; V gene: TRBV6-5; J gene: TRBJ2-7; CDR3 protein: CASSYWTGTYEQYF; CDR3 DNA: TGTGCCAGCAGTTATTGGACAGGGACCTACGAGCAGTACTTC
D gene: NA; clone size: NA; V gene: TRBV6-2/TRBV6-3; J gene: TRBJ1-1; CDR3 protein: CASSYPNPRTESEAFF; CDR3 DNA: TGTGCCAGCAGTTACCCTAATCCTCGGACAGAGTCTGAAGCTTTCTTT
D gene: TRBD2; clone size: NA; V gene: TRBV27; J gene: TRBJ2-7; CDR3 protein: CASRPAGIDIYEQYF; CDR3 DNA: TGTGCCAGCAGACCAGCGGGAATTGATATCTACGAGCAGTACTTC
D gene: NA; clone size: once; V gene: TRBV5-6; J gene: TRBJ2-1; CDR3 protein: CASTTDSSYNEQFF; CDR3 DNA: TGTGCCAGCACCACGGACAGCTCCTACAATGAACAGTTCTTC